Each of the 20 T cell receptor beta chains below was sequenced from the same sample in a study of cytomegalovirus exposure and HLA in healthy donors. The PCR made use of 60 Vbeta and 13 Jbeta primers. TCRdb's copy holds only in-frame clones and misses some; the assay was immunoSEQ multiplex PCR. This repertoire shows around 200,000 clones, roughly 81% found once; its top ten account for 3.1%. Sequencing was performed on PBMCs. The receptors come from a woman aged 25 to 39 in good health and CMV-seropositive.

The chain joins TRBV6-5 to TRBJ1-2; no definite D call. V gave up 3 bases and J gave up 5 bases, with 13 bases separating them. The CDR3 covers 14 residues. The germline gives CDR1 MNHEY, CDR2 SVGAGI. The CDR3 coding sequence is TGTGCCAGCAGTTATAGCTTCGAAACGTATGGCTACACCTTC. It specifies CASSYSFETYGYTF.

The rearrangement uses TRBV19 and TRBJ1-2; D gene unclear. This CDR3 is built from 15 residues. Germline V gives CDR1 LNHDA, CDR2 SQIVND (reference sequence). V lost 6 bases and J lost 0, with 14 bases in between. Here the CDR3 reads CASRNAGRANYGYTF. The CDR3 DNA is TGTGCCAGTAGAAATGCGGGGAGAGCTAACTATGGCTACACCTTC.

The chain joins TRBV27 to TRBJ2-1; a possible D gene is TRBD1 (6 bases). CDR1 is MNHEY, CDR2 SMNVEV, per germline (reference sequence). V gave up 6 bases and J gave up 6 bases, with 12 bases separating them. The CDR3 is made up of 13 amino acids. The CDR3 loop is CASSLEGGNEQFF. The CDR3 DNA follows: TGTGCCAGCAGCCTGGAAGGGGGCAATGAGCAGTTCTTC.

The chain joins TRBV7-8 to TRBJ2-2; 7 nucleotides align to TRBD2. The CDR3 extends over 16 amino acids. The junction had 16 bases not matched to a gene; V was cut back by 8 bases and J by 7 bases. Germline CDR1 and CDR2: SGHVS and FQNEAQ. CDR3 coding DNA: TGTGCCAGCTCCTCAGTTGCGGGAGATTATGTCGGGGAGCTGTTTTTT. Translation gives CASSSVAGDYVGELFF. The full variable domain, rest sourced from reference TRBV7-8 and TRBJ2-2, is GAGVSQSPRYKVAKRGQDVALRCDPISGHVSLFWYQQALGQGPEFLTYFQNEAQLDKSGLPSDRFFAERPEGSVSTLKIQRTQQEDSAVYLCASSSVAGDYVGELFFGEGSRLTVL.

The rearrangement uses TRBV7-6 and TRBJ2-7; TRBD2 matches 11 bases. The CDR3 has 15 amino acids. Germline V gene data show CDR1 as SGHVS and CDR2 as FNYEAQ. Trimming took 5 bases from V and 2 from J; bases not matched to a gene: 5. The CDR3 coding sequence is TGTGCCAGCAGCCTGGGGACTAGCGGAACCTACGAGCAGTACTTC. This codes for CASSLGTSGTYEQYF. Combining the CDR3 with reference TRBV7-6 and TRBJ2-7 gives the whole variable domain GAGVSQSPRYKVTKRGQDVALRCDPISGHVSLYWYRQALGQGPEFLTYFNYEAQQDKSGLPNDRFSAERPEGSISTLTIQRTEQRDSAMYRCASSLGTSGTYEQYFGPGTRLTVT.

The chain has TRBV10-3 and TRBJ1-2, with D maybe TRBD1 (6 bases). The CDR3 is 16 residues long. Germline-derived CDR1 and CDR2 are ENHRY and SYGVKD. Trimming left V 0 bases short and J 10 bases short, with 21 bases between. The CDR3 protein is CAISESISSKGDFYTF. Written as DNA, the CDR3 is TGTGCCATCAGTGAGTCGATTTCCTCCAAGGGGGATTTCTACACCTTC.

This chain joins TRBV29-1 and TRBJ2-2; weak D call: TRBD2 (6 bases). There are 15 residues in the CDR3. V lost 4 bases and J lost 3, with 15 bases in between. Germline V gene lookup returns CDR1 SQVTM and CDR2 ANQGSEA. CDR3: CSVVLKEGHTGELFF. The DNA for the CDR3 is TGCAGCGTTGTCCTAAAGGAGGGCCACACCGGGGAGCTGTTTTTT.

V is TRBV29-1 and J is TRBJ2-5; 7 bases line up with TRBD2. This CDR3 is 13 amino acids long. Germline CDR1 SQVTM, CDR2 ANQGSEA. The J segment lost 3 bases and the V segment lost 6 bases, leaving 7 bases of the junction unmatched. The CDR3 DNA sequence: TGCAGCGTCCGACCCGGGGGGAAAGAGACCCAGTACTTC. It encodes CSVRPGGKETQYF.

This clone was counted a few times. CDR3 DNA sequence: TGTGCCAGCAGTTTCCTGGGACTAGCGGAAAGTTCCTACGAGCAGTACTTC. Protein sequence: CASSFLGLAESSYEQYF. This chain joins TRBV28 and TRBJ2-7; the match to TRBD2 covers 11 bases. Germline values: CDR1 MDHEN, CDR2 SYDVKM. The CDR3 totals 17 residues. The V and J ends lost 3 bases and 1 base, in that order; junction bases with no gene match: 8.

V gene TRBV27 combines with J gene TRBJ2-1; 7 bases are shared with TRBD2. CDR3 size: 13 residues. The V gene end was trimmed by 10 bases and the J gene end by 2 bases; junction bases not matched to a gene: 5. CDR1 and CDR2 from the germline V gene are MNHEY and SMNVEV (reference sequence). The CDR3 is CATGRGTYNEQFF. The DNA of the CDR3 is TGTGCCACTGGGAGGGGTACCTACAATGAGCAGTTCTTC.

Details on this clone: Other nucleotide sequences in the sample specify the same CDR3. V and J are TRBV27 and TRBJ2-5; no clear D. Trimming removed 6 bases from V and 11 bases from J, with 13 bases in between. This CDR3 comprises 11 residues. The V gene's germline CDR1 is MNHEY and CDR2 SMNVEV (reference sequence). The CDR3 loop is CASREGEEQYF. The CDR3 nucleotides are TGTGCCAGCAGGGAAGGCGAGGAGCAGTACTTC.

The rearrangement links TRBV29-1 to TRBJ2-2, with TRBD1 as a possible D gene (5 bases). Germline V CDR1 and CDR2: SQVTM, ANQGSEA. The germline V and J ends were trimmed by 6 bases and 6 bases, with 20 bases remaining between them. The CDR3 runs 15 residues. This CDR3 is CSVTPTDVVAGELFF. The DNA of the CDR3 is TGCAGCGTCACACCGACAGATGTAGTCGCCGGGGAGCTGTTTTTT.

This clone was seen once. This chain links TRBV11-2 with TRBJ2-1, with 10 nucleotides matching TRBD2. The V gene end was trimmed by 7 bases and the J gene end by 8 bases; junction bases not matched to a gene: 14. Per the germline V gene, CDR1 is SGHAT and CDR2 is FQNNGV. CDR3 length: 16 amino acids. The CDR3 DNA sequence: TGTGCCAGCACCGTGGGCCCCCTAGCGGGAGAGGATGAGCAGTTCTTC. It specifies CASTVGPLAGEDEQFF.

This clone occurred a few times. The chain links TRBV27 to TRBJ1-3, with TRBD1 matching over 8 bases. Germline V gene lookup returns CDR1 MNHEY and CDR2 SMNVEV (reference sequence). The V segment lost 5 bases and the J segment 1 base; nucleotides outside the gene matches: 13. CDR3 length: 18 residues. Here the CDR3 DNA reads TGTGCCAGCAGTCCGCACCGAACCGGGACAGGTTCTGGAAACACCATATATTTT. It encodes CASSPHRTGTGSGNTIYF.

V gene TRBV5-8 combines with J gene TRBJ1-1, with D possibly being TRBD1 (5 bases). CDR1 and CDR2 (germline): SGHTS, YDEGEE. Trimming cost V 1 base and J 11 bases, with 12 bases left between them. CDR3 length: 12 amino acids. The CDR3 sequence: CASSLRGVVAFF. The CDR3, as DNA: TGTGCCAGCAGCTTGCGGGGGGTGGTGGCTTTCTTT.

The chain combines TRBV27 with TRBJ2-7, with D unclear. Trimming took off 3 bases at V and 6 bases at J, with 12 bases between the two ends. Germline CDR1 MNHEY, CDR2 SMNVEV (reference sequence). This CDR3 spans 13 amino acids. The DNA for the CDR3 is TGTGCCAGCAGTTTCCATCTTACCGGCGAGCAGTACTTC. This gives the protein CASSFHLTGEQYF.

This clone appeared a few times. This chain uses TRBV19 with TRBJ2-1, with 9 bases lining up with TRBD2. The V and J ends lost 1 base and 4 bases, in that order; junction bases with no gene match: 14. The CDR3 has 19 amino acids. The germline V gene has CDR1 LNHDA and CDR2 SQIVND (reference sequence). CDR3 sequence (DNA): TGTGCCAGTAGTATAGGGCCCCGGTTAGCGGGGGCCCCTTACAATGAGCAGTTCTTC. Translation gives CASSIGPRLAGAPYNEQFF.

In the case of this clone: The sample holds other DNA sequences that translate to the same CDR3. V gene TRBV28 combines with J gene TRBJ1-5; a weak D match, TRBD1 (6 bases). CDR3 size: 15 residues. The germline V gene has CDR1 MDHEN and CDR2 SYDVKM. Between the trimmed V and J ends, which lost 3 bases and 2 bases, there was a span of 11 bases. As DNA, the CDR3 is TGTGCCAGCAGTTTCAGGGGAGCGGGCAATCAGCCCCAGCATTTT. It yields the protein CASSFRGAGNQPQHF.

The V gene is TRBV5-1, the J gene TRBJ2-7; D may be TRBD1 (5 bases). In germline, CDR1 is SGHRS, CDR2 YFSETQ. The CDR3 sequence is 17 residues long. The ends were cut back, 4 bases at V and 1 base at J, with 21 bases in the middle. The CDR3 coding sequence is TGCGCCAGCAGCCCATACATAGGGGCGTCCCCATCCTACGAGCAGTACTTC. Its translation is CASSPYIGASPSYEQYF.

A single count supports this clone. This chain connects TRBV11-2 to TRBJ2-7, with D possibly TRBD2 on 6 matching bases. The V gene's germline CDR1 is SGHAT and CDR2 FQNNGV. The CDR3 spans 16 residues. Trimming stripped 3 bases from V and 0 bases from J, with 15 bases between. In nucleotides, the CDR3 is TGTGCCAGCAGCTTTTATGGCGGGGTTACCTCCTACGAGCAGTACTTC. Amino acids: CASSFYGGVTSYEQYF.